The 2 T cell receptor beta chains listed next were all sequenced from one sample in a study of glioma-infiltrating T cells after dendritic cell vaccination. Sequencing used immunoSEQ multiplex PCR; TCRdb keeps in-frame clones, though not all of them. The repertoire holds around 37,000 clones, 82% seen once, with about 7.8% in the top ten. Sample: blood, taken before dendritic cell vaccination. The receptors derive from a human donor with glioblastoma.

The chain carries TRBV6-1 and TRBJ2-7, with 9 positions matching TRBD1. Germline V gene lookup returns CDR1 MNHNS and CDR2 SASEGT. Trimming removed 9 bases from V and 6 bases from J; junction bases left unmatched: 12. The CDR3 extends over 14 amino acids. The CDR3 DNA sequence: TGTGCCAGTTCGTCGGACAGGGGAATTGGCGAGCAGTACTTC. It is translated as CASSSDRGIGEQYF.

This rearrangement joins TRBV29-1 to TRBJ2-7; D might be TRBD2 (5 bases). Trimming removed 0 bases from V and 2 bases from J, with 14 bases in between. In germline, CDR1 is SQVTM, CDR2 ANQGSEA. This CDR3 has 15 amino acids. Written as DNA, the CDR3 is TGCAGCGTTGAAGAGGGGAGATCGGCGACCTACGAGCAGTACTTC. Translated, it gives CSVEEGRSATYEQYF.